The present entry profiles one TCR beta chain with its context. Its antigen is as yet unknown. TCRdb's table, derived via immunoSEQ multiplex PCR, lists solely in-frame clones and lacks some. The table lists more than 75,000 clones, around 93% of them singletons, with around 8.1% in the top ten. The data were taken from a study of T cell responses to AZD1222 COVID-19 vaccine. The germline V gene has CDR1 GTSNPN and CDR2 SVGIG (reference sequence). CDR3 length: 11 amino acids. V dropped 2 bases and J dropped 5 bases, with 6 bases sitting between them. Study outcomes and limitations: Among those given AZD1222, only six were seropositive at baseline. Most donors were white British, females outnumbered males, and clonal diversity was possibly underestimated. Repertoires in all cases were sampled only once the peak T cell response had passed. The reported proportion of spike-specific TCRs targeting unmutated variant regions was nearly half.

This TCR was recovered from an adult in good health. Material: peripheral blood, obtained on day 0 of AZD1222 vaccination. The V call is TRBV30, the J call TRBJ1-2, with D uncertain. CDR3 protein: CAWSPRYGYTF. Written as DNA, the CDR3 is TGTGCCTGGAGTCCCAGGTATGGCTACACCTTC.